This note documents a single T cell receptor (beta chain) sequence. Researchers prepared the TCRbeta library using unique molecular identifiers, the study reports. TCRdb re-derived calls from the PCR reads in MiXCR, one entry per CDR3 protein. The sample has 300,000 to 400,000 distinct CDR3 sequences, 16% seen once; the top ten hold around 41%. This sample is part of a study of T-cell reconstitution after alpha-beta-depleted transplantation in children. The sample consisted of PBMCs, mostly from graft donor cells, taken 360 days after TCRalphabeta/CD19-depleted stem cell transplant. The sequence was collected from a male patient between 2 and 10 years old who had a stem cell transplant for acute lymphoblastic leukemia, so the T cells may come from the graft donor.

The CDR3: CASSLLKDREDETQYF. Written as DNA, the CDR3 is TGTGCCAGCAGCTTACTTAAGGACAGGGAAGACGAGACCCAGTACTTC. J is TRBJ2-5 and V is TRBV7-3, with 8 bases lining up with TRBD1. The germline V gene has CDR1 SGHTA and CDR2 FQGTGA. The V segment lost 2 bases and the J segment 5 bases; nucleotides outside the gene matches: 10. The CDR3 has 16 residues.